The rows below give T cell receptor beta chains drawn from one sample of a study of blood T cell repertoires in COVID-19. Clones were sequenced by immunoSEQ multiplex PCR, and TCRdb holds only the in-frame ones, with some missing. The sample shows approximately 250,000 clones, approximately 80% of them seen only once. Sequencing input: peripheral blood. The receptors stem from a woman between 50 and 59 years old with acute or convalescent COVID-19. The conserved cysteine and the conserved F or W are not part of the CDR3 here.

v_call	j_call	cdr3_aa
TRBV4-3	TRBJ2-7	ASSSQLGTGAMYEQY
TRBV9	TRBJ1-1	ASSGGMATEAF
TRBV12-3/TRBV12-4	TRBJ1-2	ASSFRRAGYT
TRBV30	TRBJ1-4	AWRRDYGTNEKLF
TRBV5-1	TRBJ2-3	ASSLEGRQDADTQY
TRBV19	TRBJ2-3	ASSTPGQRDTQY
TRBV6-2/TRBV6-3	TRBJ1-1	ASSYPYTRQNTEAF
TRBV9	TRBJ1-2	ASSGGQGGYT
TRBV5-6	TRBJ1-5	ASSLGQGASNQPQH
TRBV4-3	TRBJ2-2	ASSQDWAGNTGELF
TRBV28	TRBJ2-3	ASNVTSGGKSGTQY
TRBV7-2	TRBJ2-1	ASSLLSGGANEQF
TRBV4-3	TRBJ1-4	ASSQDRGVGEKLF
TRBV7-2	TRBJ2-2	ASRGGLAGSNTGELF
TRBV13	TRBJ1-3	ASTEASGNTIY
TRBV6-2/TRBV6-3	TRBJ1-2	ASSAGQWGGYT
TRBV5-1	TRBJ1-1	ASSTRGPKNPMNTEAF
TRBV28	TRBJ2-3	ASSFGGGYADTQY
TRBV15	TRBJ1-2	ATSRDREVRYT
TRBV7-9	TRBJ1-1	ASSLAGPRGNTEAF
TRBV19	TRBJ1-6	ASSITGRSSPLH
TRBV20-1	TRBJ1-2	SARAGVGYT
TRBV5-1	TRBJ2-1	ASSLFADRGLNEQF
TRBV12-3/TRBV12-4	TRBJ1-1	ASSFGEDTEAF
TRBV5-6	TRBJ1-1	ASSTDRGRLNTEAF
TRBV27	TRBJ2-5	ASSLYPAGEGQETQY